This T cell receptor beta chain derives from a study of T cell responses to AZD1222 COVID-19 vaccine. Worth noting for this clone: The antigen remains undetermined.

Using immunoSEQ multiplex PCR, the repertoire was profiled, and TCRdb retains in-frame clones only, with some absent. The sample yields 95,000 to 150,000 clones, approximately 85% seen once. Study outcomes and limitations: White British donors predominated, females outnumbered males, and clonal diversity was possibly underestimated. Just a handful of AZD1222 recipients tested seropositive at baseline.

The CDR3 runs 15 residues. V lost 1 base to trimming and J lost 0 bases, with 10 bases between them. CDR1 and CDR2 (germline): SGHRS, YFSETQ. The sequencing here drew on peripheral blood, taken on day 0 of AZD1222 vaccination. V is TRBV5-1 and J is TRBJ1-1; weak D call: TRBD1 (5 bases). The origin of this receptor is an adult in good health. CDR3 region: CASSLTEGMNTEAFF. CDR3 nucleotides: TGCGCCAGCAGCTTGACCGAGGGGATGAACACTGAAGCTTTCTTT.